Only a few counts were recorded for the clone carrying this T cell receptor beta chain. Its antigen is unknown. This record comes from a study of T cell repertoires in cytomegalovirus infection. At the level of the study: Based on public TCR beta signatures, there were indications of CMV infection and of a matching HLA type. The study, taken as a whole, reports: CMV-specific TCR beta clonotypes restricted by HLA-C were the ones dominating the ex vivo response.

TCRdb reanalysed the reads using MiXCR and keeps one entry per CDR3 protein. There are more than 500,000 distinct CDR3 sequences in the sample; 15% to 20% occur only once, and 20% to 30% lies in the top ten. The CDR3 totals 15 residues. Germline CDR1 and CDR2: LGHNA and YNFKEQ. V was clipped by 4 bases and J by 7 bases; unmatched bases: 10. Input material: CD8+ T cells from PBMCs. This rearrangement joins TRBV4-2 to TRBJ2-1, with TRBD2 matching over 7 bases. The TCR was taken from a human donor in good health (CMV status not recorded). Some clones in this sample may be carry-over from other donors' samples. CDR3: CASSPLGMGGNEQFF. CDR3 sequence (DNA): TGTGCCAGCAGCCCCCTGGGGATGGGAGGGAATGAGCAGTTCTTC.